This TCR beta chain comes out of a study of blood T cell repertoires in COVID-19. Overall study context: Spain, Italy and the United States supplied samples that represented acute and convalescent COVID-19. Nucleic acid was either cDNA or gDNA, and it came from T cells, B-cell-depleted T cells, or PBMCs.

Original handling: Quantification of nucleated cells was approximated via reference gene primer amplification. Clones were sequenced by immunoSEQ multiplex PCR, and TCRdb holds only the in-frame ones, with some missing. V, J and clone size reflect that table, while D and trimming were determined from the DNA. The data show about 81,000 clones, 75% to 95% seen once. Germline CDR1 and CDR2: SGHRS and YFSETQ. The CDR3 runs 14 residues. Trimming pared 0 bases from V and 5 bases from J, leaving 11 bases between. Sequenced input: peripheral blood. The chain couples TRBV5-1 to TRBJ2-5, with D perhaps matching TRBD1 (5 bases). The sequence was collected from a woman in her 50s in a cohort sampled during active COVID-19. In nucleotides, the CDR3 is TGCGCCAGCAGCTTGGGTGGGGCGTTGGAGACCCAGTACTTC. Encoded protein: CASSLGGALETQYF.